Given below is one T cell receptor beta chain in context. The antigen is undetermined. These data belong to a study of CD8 T cells in ankylosing spondylitis. Notes on the study in general: Typical of ankylosing spondylitis blood, it appeared, was a TCR beta motif of seven to nine highly homologous variants. Matched ankylosing spondylitis synovial fluid reportedly showed significant enrichment of disease-linked clones.

Germline V gene lookup returns CDR1 SGDLS and CDR2 YYNGEE. V lost 1 base, J lost 0 bases, and 13 bases lay in between. The CDR3 length is 16 residues. Making use of molecular barcodes, quantitative 5'-RACE generated TCR beta libraries. TCRdb redid the calling of the 5' RACE reads with MiXCR, one entry per CDR3 protein. The table lists 200,000 to 250,000 distinct CDR3 sequences, roughly a third of them singletons, with about 4.2% in the top ten. V and J are TRBV9 and TRBJ1-2; possibly TRBD1 for D (5 bases). The receptor was derived from a male donor with ankylosing spondylitis or in good health (not recorded which). The sample comprised blood, either unsorted or a sorted T cell fraction (not recorded which). In DNA form, the CDR3 reads TGTGCCAGCAGCGTACTTCCGGGGCGCGCTAACTATGGCTACACCTTC. Protein product: CASSVLPGRANYGYTF.